Below are 24 T cell receptor beta chains sequenced from a single sample in a study of spatial heterogeneity in lung cancer. Described time point: sample taken at primary tumor resection. Whole RNA, isolated from tumor, nontumor lung or frozen PBMC, was sequenced without prior sorting. TCRdb re-called the 5' RACE reads through MiXCR, storing one row per CDR3 protein. The table shows over 75,000 distinct CDR3 sequences, with about 20% occurring only once. The sequenced sample was PBMCs, obtained at surgery. The receptors originated from a male donor with early-stage non-small cell lung cancer.

This clonotype was found a few times. The chain carries TRBV29-1 and TRBJ2-5, with a possible D match to TRBD2 (6 bases). Germline V CDR1 and CDR2: SQVTM, ANQGSEA. There are 12 residues in the CDR3. V shed 6 bases and J shed 5 bases, with 13 bases lying between them. The CDR3 loop reads CSVGTGGETQYF. The CDR3 nucleotides are TGCAGCGTGGGGACTGGTGGGGAGACCCAGTACTTC.

V and J are TRBV19 and TRBJ2-2, with a weak D call TRBD2 (6 bases). The CDR3 is 14 amino acids. The V and J ends lost 5 bases and 6 bases respectively, with 13 bases between them. The V gene's germline CDR1 is LNHDA and CDR2 SQIVND (reference sequence). The CDR3 loop is CASSSSPGAGELFF. The CDR3 bases are TGTGCCAGTAGTTCTTCGCCGGGGGCCGGGGAGCTGTTTTTT.

This clonotype was detected many times. The chain is built from TRBV27 and TRBJ1-5; TRBD1 matches at 10 bases. CDR3 length: 16 amino acids. The trim removed 7 bases at V and 7 bases at J, leaving 13 bases unmatched. The germline V gene encodes CDR1 MNHEY and CDR2 SMNVEV (reference sequence). The CDR3 region is CASMLRQTGGHQPQHF. The CDR3 DNA follows: TGTGCCAGCATGCTCCGCCAGACAGGGGGCCACCAGCCCCAGCATTTT.

This clonotype was seen only a few times. The rearrangement joins TRBV5-1 to TRBJ2-7; possibly TRBD1 or TRBD2 for D (7 bases each). Between the trimmed V and J ends, which lost 3 bases and 6 bases, there was a span of 13 bases. Looked up from germline, CDR1 is SGHRS and CDR2 is YFSETQ. This CDR3 is 13 amino acids long. CDR3: CASSSSGGGEQYF. The CDR3 coding sequence is TGCGCCAGCAGCTCCTCAGGGGGGGGCGAGCAGTACTTC.

This clonotype came up a few times. The chain carries TRBV30 and TRBJ1-2, with D hard to call. From germline, CDR1 is GTSNPN and CDR2 SVGIG (reference sequence). The CDR3 is 12 amino acids. The germline V and J ends were trimmed by 2 bases and 0 bases, with 4 bases remaining between them. The CDR3 protein is CAWSLPNYGYTF. The CDR3 DNA reads as TGTGCCTGGAGTCTCCCTAACTATGGCTACACCTTC.

In its sample, this clonotype was seen a few times. The chain combines TRBV18 with TRBJ2-7; a weak D match, TRBD2 (6 bases). CDR1 and CDR2 from the germline V gene are KGHSH and LQKENI. This CDR3 is 14 amino acids long. V shed 2 bases and J shed 1 base, with 9 bases lying between them. The CDR3 bases are TGTGCCAGCTCACCATCTAGCGCTTCCTACGAGCAGTACTTC. Its protein is CASSPSSASYEQYF.

This clonotype showed up just a few times. The chain is built from TRBV7-2 and TRBJ2-7, with no clear D. The CDR3 covers 15 residues. V lost 1 base and J 0 bases, leaving 10 bases between the germline ends. The V gene's germline CDR1 is SGHTA and CDR2 FQGNSA. For the CDR3, the DNA is TGTGCCAGCAGCTTAGAGCAGGAAGTCTCCTACGAGCAGTACTTC. It specifies CASSLEQEVSYEQYF.

This clonotype has only a few counts. The J gene is TRBJ2-7, the V gene TRBV28, with 7 bases aligning to TRBD1. The CDR3 extends over 12 amino acids. Trimming took 6 bases from V and 3 from J; bases not matched to a gene: 2. The V gene's germline CDR1 is MDHEN and CDR2 SYDVKM. CDR3 coding DNA: TGTGCCAGCAGACGACAGGGCTACGAGCAGTACTTC. Its translation is CASRRQGYEQYF.

This clonotype was picked up one time. This chain joins TRBV5-1 and TRBJ2-5, with a tentative D call TRBD2 (6 bases). V lost 0 bases and J 2 bases, leaving 11 bases between the germline ends. This CDR3 is built from 15 residues. The germline V gene encodes CDR1 SGHRS and CDR2 YFSETQ. The DNA for the CDR3 is TGCGCCAGCAGCTTGGGGGGACTGCGACAAGAGACCCAGTACTTC. This encodes CASSLGGLRQETQYF.

This clonotype was counted a few times. This chain joins TRBV6-2 or TRBV6-3 and TRBJ2-7, with 7 bases lining up with TRBD1. J lost 0 bases, V lost 6 bases, and 11 bases had no gene match. This CDR3 has 16 amino acids. Germline assignment: CDR1 MNHEY and CDR2 SVGEGT. The chain's CDR3 is CASSLAGTETSYEQYF. The DNA for the CDR3 is TGTGCCAGCAGCCTAGCCGGGACAGAGACCTCCTACGAGCAGTACTTC.

This chain joins TRBV5-8 and TRBJ2-5; D might be TRBD1 (5 bases). The CDR3 runs to 16 residues. V lost 1 base, J lost 2 bases, and 15 bases lay in between. Per the germline V gene, CDR1 is SGHTS and CDR2 is YDEGEE. The CDR3: CASSLLLGAGQETQYF. In DNA form, the CDR3 reads TGTGCCAGCAGCTTGCTCCTAGGGGCTGGGCAAGAGACCCAGTACTTC.

This clonotype was counted between two and nine times. The chain uses TRBV6-6 and TRBJ1-1; no clear D. Looked up from germline, CDR1 is MNHNY and CDR2 is SVGAGI (reference sequence). The CDR3 runs 13 residues. V was clipped by 5 bases and J by 1 base, with 8 bases between them. The CDR3 sequence: CASSEPENTEAFF. CDR3 nucleotides: TGTGCCAGCAGTGAGCCAGAGAACACTGAAGCTTTCTTT.

This clonotype was recorded only once. The chain carries TRBV12-3 or TRBV12-4 and TRBJ1-5; no reliable D call. V dropped 6 bases and J dropped 4 bases, with 10 bases sitting between them. The CDR3 is 13 amino acids. CDR3 amino acids: CASRLTGNQPQHF. The CDR3 coding sequence is TGTGCCAGCAGATTGACGGGGAATCAGCCCCAGCATTTT.

The chain is built from TRBV10-3 and TRBJ2-2, with D perhaps TRBD1 (5 bases). The V gene lost 8 bases and the J gene lost 3 bases, with 13 bases spanning the gap. Germline V lookup: CDR1 ENHRY, CDR2 SYGVKD. The CDR3 is 14 amino acids. Here the CDR3 reads CAIRTTGDTGELFF. The CDR3 nucleotides are TGTGCCATCCGAACAACAGGAGACACCGGGGAGCTGTTTTTT.

This clonotype was seen a handful of times. This chain joins TRBV28 and TRBJ1-1; the match to TRBD1 covers 8 bases. Germline trimming cut 8 bases from V and 10 bases from J; bases unmatched to any gene: 3. The CDR3 spans 10 residues. Germline CDR1 is MDHEN and CDR2 is SYDVKM. As DNA, the CDR3 is TGTGCCAGCGGAACAGGGGGAGCTTTCTTT. It encodes CASGTGGAFF.

The genes are TRBV6-5 and TRBJ1-1; no definite D call. In germline, CDR1 is MNHEY, CDR2 SVGAGI. The CDR3 is 15 residues long. V lost 0 bases and J lost 1, with 9 bases in between. CDR3 nucleotides: TGTGCCAGCAGTTACTCGAGGGCGGGGAACACTGAAGCTTTCTTT. This codes for CASSYSRAGNTEAFF.

This clonotype was seen only a few times. V and J are TRBV7-2 and TRBJ2-3; TRBD2 agrees at 10 bases. Germline CDR1 reads SGHTA; CDR2 reads FQGNSA. This CDR3 is built from 19 residues. Trimming took 1 base from V and 3 from J; bases not matched to a gene: 13. The CDR3 protein is CASSLVRLAGARGTDTQYF. CDR3 nucleotides: TGTGCCAGCAGCTTAGTCAGACTAGCGGGCGCGAGGGGTACAGATACGCAGTATTTT.

This clonotype has just a few counts. CDR3 amino acids: CASSPWSGGGTDTQYF. The CDR3 DNA reads TGTGCCAGCAGTCCTTGGTCGGGCGGGGGCACAGATACGCAGTATTTT. The chain links TRBV27 to TRBJ2-3, with D perhaps TRBD2 (6 bases). The CDR3 has 16 residues. V was cut by 5 bases and J by 1 base, with 16 bases left in between. Germline CDR1 is MNHEY and CDR2 is SMNVEV (reference sequence).

J is TRBJ2-3 and V is TRBV28; 8 nucleotides line up with TRBD1. Germline CDR1 MDHEN, CDR2 SYDVKM. The CDR3 is 15 residues long. The junction had 9 bases not matched to a gene; V was cut back by 6 bases and J by 4 bases. The CDR3 reads CASSPDRVGADTQYF. CDR3 bases: TGTGCCAGCAGCCCGGACAGGGTAGGCGCAGATACGCAGTATTTT.

This clonotype was seen more than once but under ten times. This chain connects TRBV6-5 to TRBJ1-1; D is perhaps TRBD1 (6 bases). CDR1 and CDR2 from the germline V gene are MNHEY and SVGAGI. V was shortened by 2 bases and J by 11 bases, with 24 bases between the two germline ends. The CDR3 length is 16 residues. The CDR3 bases are TGTGCCAGCAGTTACGGGGGCCGGGGAGCGCTAGAGTCGGCTTTCTTT. It codes for CASSYGGRGALESAFF.

This clonotype was found a few times. The chain carries TRBV29-1 and TRBJ2-7, with 8 positions matching TRBD2. The CDR3 runs to 15 residues. Trimming cost V 6 bases and J 8 bases; bases outside gene matches: 18. Germline V gene data show CDR1 as SQVTM and CDR2 as ANQGSEA. CDR3 residues: CSVGAGDGYQLKQYF. The CDR3 nucleotides read TGCAGCGTAGGAGCGGGAGATGGTTACCAGTTAAAGCAGTACTTC.

The chain couples TRBV6-5 to TRBJ2-7, with 8 nucleotides matching TRBD2. The CDR3 is 17 residues long. V dropped 0 bases and J dropped 0; count of bases not matched to a gene: 7. From germline, CDR1 is MNHEY and CDR2 SVGAGI. The CDR3, as DNA: TGTGCCAGCAGTTACTCAGGAGCGGGAGCCACCTCCTACGAGCAGTACTTC. It yields the protein CASSYSGAGATSYEQYF.

There are a few counts of this clonotype. The CDR3: CASSSGTGFYEQYF. CDR3 DNA: TGTGCCAGCAGCTCCGGGACAGGGTTCTACGAGCAGTACTTC. V usage is TRBV5-6 and J usage is TRBJ2-7; the match to TRBD1 covers 9 bases. Germline V CDR1 and CDR2: SGHDT, YYEEEE. With 3 bases clipped from V and 3 bases from J, the junction kept 4 bases outside the gene matches. This CDR3 spans 14 amino acids.

This clonotype has just a few counts. The rearrangement uses TRBV7-3 and TRBJ2-1; 9 bases agree with TRBD1. The V and J ends lost 4 bases and 6 bases, in that order; junction bases with no gene match: 1. The CDR3 covers 13 residues. Germline CDR1 is SGHTA and CDR2 is FQGTGA. In DNA form, the CDR3 reads TGTGCCAGCAGCTCGGGACAGGGCAATGAGCAGTTCTTC. Translation gives CASSSGQGNEQFF.